Following are 7 T cell receptor beta chains from one sample sequenced in a study of CD8 T cells in ankylosing spondylitis. The study, taken as a whole, reports: A TCR beta motif of roughly eight highly homologous variants appeared characteristic of ankylosing spondylitis blood.

One entry per CDR3 protein, called by TCRdb with MiXCR from the 5' RACE reads. In the table there are about 840,000 distinct CDR3 sequences, over 9.5% of which are singletons. Which antigens these TCRs recognize remains unknown. What was sequenced was blood, either unsorted or a sorted T cell fraction (not recorded which). These receptors were taken from a male donor with ankylosing spondylitis.

This clonotype was counted between two and nine times. This chain joins TRBV7-2 and TRBJ1-2; a possible D gene is TRBD1 (5 bases). Germline loops: CDR1 SGHTA, CDR2 FQGNSA. V was cut by 0 bases and J by 2 bases, with 10 bases left in between. This CDR3 is 15 amino acids long. Here the CDR3 reads CASSLARWGNYGYTF. For the CDR3, the DNA is TGTGCCAGCAGCTTAGCGCGTTGGGGCAACTATGGCTACACCTTC.

The rearrangement joins TRBV7-2 to TRBJ2-7; tentatively, D is TRBD1 or TRBD2 (6 bases each). Germline V gives CDR1 SGHTA, CDR2 FQGNSA. With 5 bases removed from V and 3 bases from J, the gap between germline ends came to 14 bases. The CDR3 consists of 14 residues. The CDR3 DNA reads as TGTGCCAGCAGCCTGCCGGGGGCGAACTACGAGCAGTACTTC. It translates to CASSLPGANYEQYF.

This clonotype was observed many times. This chain uses TRBV29-1 with TRBJ2-3; no clear D gene. CDR1 and CDR2 from the germline V gene are SQVTM and ANQGSEA. V gave up 3 bases and J gave up 6 bases, with 4 bases separating them. The CDR3 covers 10 residues. For the CDR3, the DNA is TGCAGCGTTGATTCCGATACGCAGTATTTT. It translates to CSVDSDTQYF.

The CDR3: CASSPTRAGNTEAFF. CDR3 bases: TGTGCCAGCTCACCTACCAGGGCAGGCAACACTGAAGCTTTCTTT. The chain joins TRBV18 to TRBJ1-1, with D possibly matching TRBD1 (5 bases). Trimming pared 3 bases from V and 2 bases from J, leaving 13 bases between. Germline loops: CDR1 KGHSH, CDR2 LQKENI. The CDR3 consists of 15 residues.

Concerning this clonotype itself: A read error may account for a junction end that differs from germline. The chain has TRBV7-7 and TRBJ2-1; 12 bases agree with TRBD2. The length of the CDR3 is 18 residues. The germline V gene has CDR1 SSHAT and CDR2 FNYEAQ (reference sequence). The CDR3 DNA is TGTGCTAGCAGCCAAACTAGCGGGGGGCCTTACTCCTACAATGAGCAGTTCTTC. Encoded protein: CASSQTSGGPYSYNEQFF.

The chain links TRBV6-1 to TRBJ2-1; 10 positions match TRBD1. V trimming: 6 bases; J trimming: 4 bases; junction bases outside the gene matches: 6. Germline V gives CDR1 MNHNS, CDR2 SASEGT. The CDR3 runs 15 residues. CDR3 coding DNA: TGTGCCAGCAGGAATAGACAGGGGGCATACAATGAGCAGTTCTTC. Translating gives CASRNRQGAYNEQFF.

The V gene is TRBV7-9, the J gene TRBJ2-7, with TRBD1 identical over 11 bases. V dropped 6 bases and J dropped 2; count of bases not matched to a gene: 6. CDR1 and CDR2 (germline): SEHNR, FQNEAQ (reference sequence). The CDR3 contains 15 residues. CDR3 region: CASSQGQGGTYEQYF. The CDR3 nucleotides read TGTGCCAGCAGTCAGGGACAGGGGGGTACCTACGAGCAGTACTTC.